These 27 T cell receptor beta chains came from one sample sequenced in a study of T cell repertoires in cytomegalovirus infection (dated by TCRdb to between 2017 and 2020). What this sample's treatment or condition label stands for: in vitro stimulation with specific CMV peptide epitopes to enrich CMV-specific T cells. Their antigens are not known. Sequenced on an Illumina HiSeq 1500. TCRdb passed the public sequencing reads through fastp at Q25 and MiXCR, retaining productive beta sequences. For every CDR3 protein sequence, its rows merge into one entry that carries the most common genes and DNA. The sample includes 70,000 to 85,000 distinct CDR3 sequences, with roughly 39% observed a single time. More than 85% of the sample goes to the ten largest clones. The sample was CD8+ T cells from cultured PBMCs, taken from culture after CMV antigen stimulation. These receptors were collected from a human donor in good health (CMV status not recorded). Some clones in this sample may be carry-over from other donors' samples.

This clonotype came up once. The genes are TRBV6-5 and TRBJ2-1, with D perhaps assigned TRBD1 or TRBD2 (6 bases each). CDR3 length equals 15 residues. CDR1 and CDR2 from the germline V gene are MNHEY and SVGAGI. Between the trimmed V and J ends, which lost 4 bases and 4 bases, there was a span of 14 bases. Here the CDR3 reads CASSLRGPYYNEQFF. DNA of the CDR3: TGTGCCAGCAGTTTACGGGGGCCCTATTACAATGAGCAGTTCTTC.

Only a few counts were recorded for this clonotype. V and J are TRBV27 and TRBJ2-7, with a possible D match to TRBD1 (6 bases). This CDR3 is 15 amino acids long. CDR1 is MNHEY, CDR2 SMNVEV, per germline (reference sequence). Trimming shortened V by 5 bases and J by 3 bases, and 17 bases separated the two germline ends. The CDR3 DNA sequence: TGTGCCAGCAGTACGCAAAAAACAGGGAGCTACGAGCAGTACTTC. Its translation is CASSTQKTGSYEQYF.

This chain links TRBV7-9 with TRBJ2-3, with 9 bases that match TRBD2. The V gene end was trimmed by 1 base and the J gene end by 2 bases; junction bases not matched to a gene: 4. Germline CDR1 and CDR2: SEHNR and FQNEAQ (reference sequence). This CDR3 comprises 16 residues. The CDR3, as DNA: TGTGCCAGCAGCTTAGAAGCGGGGGGAGACACAGATACGCAGTATTTT. Its protein product is CASSLEAGGDTDTQYF.

The sample holds a few counts of this clonotype. The V and J genes are TRBV7-9 and TRBJ2-7, with D possibly matching TRBD2 (6 bases). There are 15 residues in the CDR3. V was cut by 6 bases and J by 2 bases, with 17 bases left in between. Germline values: CDR1 SEHNR, CDR2 FQNEAQ (reference sequence). The CDR3, as DNA: TGTGCCAGCAGACCCCCCCTAGCGCCGACCTACGAGCAGTACTTC. It is translated as CASRPPLAPTYEQYF.

This sequence joins TRBV11-2 and TRBJ2-7, with D possibly TRBD2 on 5 matching bases. Trimming took off 4 bases at V and 13 bases at J, with 20 bases between the two ends. The CDR3 is 13 residues long. Germline V gives CDR1 SGHAT, CDR2 FQNNGV. Here the CDR3 DNA reads TGTGCCAGCAGCTCTGCCCCGGGGAACGTCCGATACTTC. The encoded protein is CASSSAPGNVRYF. Filled out from reference TRBV11-2 and TRBJ2-7, the complete variable domain reads EAGVAQSPRYKIIEKRQSVAFWCNPISGHATLYWYQQILGQGPKLLIQFQNNGVVDDSQLPKDRFSAERLKGVDSTLKIQPAKLEDSAVYLCASSSAPGNVRYFGPGTRLTVT.

V is TRBV27 and J is TRBJ1-2; D uncertain. Trimming removed 4 bases from V and 6 bases from J, with 12 bases in between. Germline V gives CDR1 MNHEY, CDR2 SMNVEV (reference sequence). There are 13 residues in the CDR3. Here the CDR3 DNA reads TGTGCCAGCAGTTCGGAGATCCGAGATGGCTACACCTTC. Protein product: CASSSEIRDGYTF.

The chain combines TRBV7-2 with TRBJ2-5; maybe TRBD1 (5 bases). The CDR3 is 14 residues long. V was clipped by 5 bases and J by 0 bases, with 10 bases between them. Per the germline V gene, CDR1 is SGHTA and CDR2 is FQGNSA. For the CDR3, the DNA is TGTGCCAGCAGCCCCAGGGTCTACCAAGAGACCCAGTACTTC. Translated, it gives CASSPRVYQETQYF.

This chain uses TRBV29-1 with TRBJ2-7, with D tentatively TRBD2 (5 bases). The germline CDR1 and CDR2 sequences are SQVTM and ANQGSEA. V dropped 4 bases and J dropped 5 bases, with 9 bases sitting between them. This CDR3 is built from 11 residues. CDR3 nucleotides: TGCAGCGTTGGGGGAGTGGACGAGCAGTACTTC. Amino acids: CSVGGVDEQYF.

This clonotype has just a few counts. The chain links TRBV28 to TRBJ2-5; D is possibly TRBD1 (6 bases). The germline CDR1 and CDR2 sequences are MDHEN and SYDVKM. Trimming stripped 6 bases from V and 4 bases from J, with 18 bases between. This CDR3 has 15 residues. The CDR3 region has the DNA TGTGCCAGCAGCCGCCTAACAGGGAGCGGAGAGACCCAGTACTTC. It codes for CASSRLTGSGETQYF.

This clonotype was found many times. V usage is TRBV19 and J usage is TRBJ2-7, with 9 bases lining up with TRBD1. The CDR3 totals 18 residues. Trimming at V came to 3 bases and at J to 5 bases, leaving 17 bases not matched to a gene. Per the germline V gene, CDR1 is LNHDA and CDR2 is SQIVND (reference sequence). Here the CDR3 reads CASSIRPTTGGTKNEQYF. Written as DNA, the CDR3 is TGTGCCAGTAGTATTCGCCCTACTACAGGGGGCACCAAGAACGAGCAGTACTTC.

This clonotype showed up just a few times. This chain connects TRBV7-4 to TRBJ2-6; D remains ambiguous. V was shortened by 2 bases and J by 0 bases, with 14 bases between the two germline ends. The germline V gene encodes CDR1 SGHVT and CDR2 SQSDAQ. The CDR3 has 18 residues. For the CDR3, the DNA is TGTGCCAGCAGCTTATTTGGGAACCCAATCTCTGGGGCCAACGTCCTGACTTTC. Amino acids: CASSLFGNPISGANVLTF. Together with reference TRBV7-4 and TRBJ2-6, the CDR3 gives the full variable domain: GAGVSQSPRYKVAKRGRDVALRCDSISGHVTLYWYRQTLGQGSEVLTYSQSDAQRDKSGRPSGRFSAERPERSVSTLKIQRTEQGDSAVYLCASSLFGNPISGANVLTFGAGSRLTVL.

This clonotype was found a few times. The rearrangement joins TRBV6-5 to TRBJ1-3, with D uncertain. Germline V gene lookup returns CDR1 MNHEY and CDR2 SVGAGI. The CDR3 has 14 amino acids. V lost 7 bases and J 0 bases, leaving 10 bases between the germline ends. The CDR3 reads CASIGSTSGNTIYF. CDR3 coding DNA: TGTGCCAGCATAGGCTCGACCTCTGGAAACACCATATATTTT.

The chain carries TRBV27 and TRBJ2-7; no firm D call. Germline CDR1 MNHEY, CDR2 SMNVEV (reference sequence). CDR3 length equals 14 residues. Trimming took 2 bases from V and 4 from J, leaving 12 bases between them. The CDR3 coding sequence is TGTGCCAGCAGTTTAGCTGGATCTAAATACGAGCAGTACTTC. Translated, it gives CASSLAGSKYEQYF.

The V and J genes are TRBV7-9 and TRBJ1-1; D gene ambiguous. CDR1 is SEHNR, CDR2 FQNEAQ, per germline (reference sequence). Trimming removed 2 bases at V and 1 base at J, with 8 bases between. The CDR3 has 14 residues. The CDR3 is CASSLPQGNTEAFF. The CDR3 DNA reads as TGTGCCAGCAGCTTACCGCAAGGGAACACTGAAGCTTTCTTT.

The V gene is TRBV12-3 or TRBV12-4, the J gene TRBJ1-5; D gene ambiguous. Trimming left V 4 bases short and J 8 bases short, with 15 bases between. This CDR3 contains 14 residues. The chain's CDR3 is CASSSDGHFEPQHF. The CDR3 coding sequence is TGTGCCAGCAGTTCGGACGGTCATTTCGAGCCCCAGCATTTT.

CDR3 sequence: CASSPTMAAGANVLTF. CDR3 nucleotides: TGTGCCAGCAGCCCAACCATGGCTGCTGGGGCCAACGTCCTGACTTTC. The V gene is TRBV5-6, the J gene TRBJ2-6; no definite D call. Deletions cut 4 bases from V and 2 bases from J, with 13 bases between. This CDR3 is built from 16 residues. Germline lookup yields CDR1 SGHDT and CDR2 YYEEEE.

The chain employs TRBV11-1 and TRBJ2-7, with TRBD1 matching 9 bases. The CDR3 has 18 amino acids. Per the germline V gene, CDR1 is SGHAT and CDR2 is FQDESV (reference sequence). Trimming took 5 bases from V and 3 from J; bases not matched to a gene: 17. CDR3 loop: CASSTRTGEDPKYYEQYF. The CDR3 DNA reads TGTGCCAGCAGCACAAGGACAGGGGAAGATCCAAAATACTACGAGCAGTACTTC.

This clonotype has more than one count but fewer than ten. The chain links TRBV7-8 to TRBJ2-3; 12 nucleotides agree with TRBD1. The junction had 11 bases not matched to a gene; V was cut back by 5 bases and J by 5 bases. Germline lookup yields CDR1 SGHVS and CDR2 FQNEAQ. This CDR3 comprises 17 residues. DNA of the CDR3: TGTGCCAGCAGCAATAGGGGGACAGGGGGCCGGGAAGATACGCAGTATTTT. Translation gives CASSNRGTGGREDTQYF.

The CDR3 spells CASSSTGTGFGETQYF. CDR3 in DNA: TGTGCCAGCAGTTCTACCGGGACAGGGTTTGGGGAGACCCAGTACTTC. The V call is TRBV28, the J call TRBJ2-5, with 9 bases lining up with TRBD1. This CDR3 has 16 residues. V trimming: 4 bases; J trimming: 5 bases; junction bases outside the gene matches: 11. CDR1 is MDHEN, CDR2 SYDVKM, per germline. The full variable domain, with the rest looked up from reference TRBV28 and TRBJ2-5, is DVKVTQSSRYLVKRTGEKVFLECVQDMDHENMFWYRQDPGLGLRLIYFSYDVKMKEKGDIPEGYSVSREKKERFSLILESASTNQTSMYLCASSSTGTGFGETQYFGPGTRLLVL.

This clonotype came up a few times. The genes are TRBV7-9 and TRBJ1-2, with 9 bases lining up with TRBD1. Germline values: CDR1 SEHNR, CDR2 FQNEAQ (reference sequence). V was clipped by 9 bases and J by 2 bases; unmatched bases: 1. There are 12 residues in the CDR3. This CDR3 reads CASGQGNYGYTF. The CDR3 coding sequence is TGTGCCAGTGGACAGGGGAACTATGGCTACACCTTC.

A note on this clonotype: One end of the junction does not line up with germline, which may come from a read error. V and J are TRBV27 and TRBJ2-3; no firm D call. The CDR3 is 16 amino acids. Looked up from germline, CDR1 is MNHEY and CDR2 is SMNVEV (reference sequence). CDR3 loop: CTSSLSGRRYTDTQYF. CDR3 nucleotides: TGTACCAGCAGTTTATCGGGCAGGAGATACACAGATACGCAGTATTTT.

The gene calls are TRBV5-6 and TRBJ1-6; D unresolved. The CDR3 covers 13 residues. Trimming took 4 bases from V and 9 from J, leaving 11 bases between them. CDR1 is SGHDT, CDR2 YYEEEE, per germline. In nucleotides, the CDR3 is TGTGCCAGCAGCCTGTTAGCCAGTTCACCCCTCCACTTT. It yields the protein CASSLLASSPLHF.

This clonotype showed up many times. The chain combines TRBV6-5 with TRBJ2-3; D possibly corresponds to TRBD1 (6 bases). The CDR3 totals 15 residues. The germline CDR1 and CDR2 sequences are MNHEY and SVGAGI. The V end lost 6 bases, the J end lost 1 base, and 14 bases lay between the germline ends. The CDR3 DNA reads as TGTGCCAGCAGGACAGGTTTGGCCGGCACAGATACGCAGTATTTT. It encodes CASRTGLAGTDTQYF.

This rearrangement joins TRBV9 to TRBJ1-1; 7 bases are shared with TRBD1. Trimming at V came to 6 bases and at J to 5 bases, leaving 13 bases not matched to a gene. The CDR3 covers 15 residues. CDR1 SGDLS and CDR2 YYNGEE come from the germline V gene. The CDR3 sequence is CASTQTGSASTEAFF. CDR3 bases: TGTGCCAGCACCCAGACAGGGTCGGCCTCGACTGAAGCTTTCTTT.

This clonotype was counted only a few times. J is TRBJ2-2 and V is TRBV28; D is undetermined. This CDR3 has 15 residues. Trimming removed 4 bases from V and 5 bases from J, with 14 bases in between. Germline V lookup: CDR1 MDHEN, CDR2 SYDVKM. The CDR3 region is CASSWESMGTGELFF. CDR3 coding DNA: TGTGCCAGCAGTTGGGAATCGATGGGGACCGGGGAGCTGTTTTTT.

The chain carries TRBV12-3 or TRBV12-4 and TRBJ1-1; 9 nucleotides align to TRBD1. The CDR3 sequence is 19 residues long. Trimming cost V 6 bases and J 3 bases; bases outside gene matches: 20. CDR3: CASRPRVPGQGVRDTEAFF. The CDR3 DNA reads as TGTGCCAGCAGACCGCGCGTCCCGGGACAGGGAGTGAGGGACACTGAAGCTTTCTTT.

This clonotype was counted many times. CDR3 nucleotides: TGTGCCAGCAGTGTCATACTGCACGAGCAGTTCTTC. Translated, it gives CASSVILHEQFF. The chain uses TRBV25-1 and TRBJ2-1, with D unresolved. Germline values: CDR1 MGHDK, CDR2 SYGVNS. The CDR3 spans 12 residues. V lost 4 bases, J lost 10 bases, and 11 bases lay in between.